This entry describes one T cell receptor beta chain. Its antigen is as yet unknown. With V trimmed by 4 bases and J by 5 bases, 5 bases remained unmatched. The germline V gene has CDR1 SEHNR and CDR2 FQNEAQ (reference sequence). The CDR3 runs to 15 residues. These data belong to a study of long-term antiretroviral therapy in people with HIV. Version v3.0 of the immunoSEQ assay ran at survey level. For each individual sample, sequencing targeted 40,000-50,000 T-cell genomes. Some clones are missing from TCRdb's copy, which holds only in-frame ones; the method was immunoSEQ multiplex PCR. The sample carries about 20,000 clones, 90% recorded once. Study-wide points: Absence of data on ART adherence, viral resistance or therapy changes was noted. Repertoires with HIV possessed tighter CDR3 length spans than those of controls.

The receptor was derived from a woman in her 30s with HIV. The source material was unsorted PBMCs, sampled approximately 4.4 years before starting antiretroviral therapy. This sequence joins TRBV7-9 and TRBJ2-2, with TRBD1 matching over 9 bases. As DNA, the CDR3 is TGTGCCAGCAGCTCCGGGACAGGGCGGACCGGGGAGCTGTTTTTT. It specifies CASSSGTGRTGELFF.